The clone carrying this T cell receptor beta chain was found a few times. Its antigen is currently unknown. These data are taken from a study of blood T cells in healthy people across ages. Between the trimmed V and J ends, which lost 2 bases and 2 bases, there was a span of 9 bases. CDR1 ENHRY and CDR2 SYGVKD come from the germline V gene. The CDR3 loop spans 14 amino acids. General study results and limits: Possibly confounding the expanded clonotype changes was the fact that donor CMV status was unknown.

A J-beta primer mix and a sample-barcoded 5' primer were used in a second PCR of roughly 7 to 12 cycles. TCRdb re-called the 5' RACE reads through MiXCR, storing one row per CDR3 protein. The profile covers hundreds of thousands of distinct CDR3 sequences, with less than 35% appearing a single time and around a sixth taken by the ten largest. The source material was blood. The source of this sequence is a woman older than 75 in good health. The chain recombines TRBV10-3 with TRBJ1-1; D uncertain. The CDR3 reads CAISEATRNTEAFF. The CDR3 region has the DNA TGTGCCATCAGTGAGGCGACGCGAAACACTGAAGCTTTCTTT.